This T cell receptor (beta chain) was documented in a study of CD8 T cells in Susac syndrome. Study-wide context: At the time their blood was drawn, patients with Susac syndrome were either therapy-naive, on corticosteroids (with some of them also receiving intravenous immunoglobulin), or on intravenous immunoglobulin alone.

This clonotype was observed once. The length of the CDR3 is 13 residues. V dropped 2 bases and J dropped 4; count of bases not matched to a gene: 4. The germline V gene has CDR1 GTSNPN and CDR2 SVGIG (reference sequence). RNA in amounts of about 0.5 to 1 ug was reverse transcribed with random hexamers. A single record per CDR3 protein comes from TCRdb applying MiXCR to the immunoSEQ multiplex PCR reads. The profile covers 75,000 or so distinct CDR3 sequences, with roughly 94% appearing a single time and roughly 1% taken by the ten largest. Sequenced material: CD8+ T cells from PBMCs. J is TRBJ1-2 and V is TRBV30; 7 nucleotides match TRBD1. This TCR derives from a human donor with Susac syndrome. The CDR3 nucleotides read TGTGCCTGGAGTACGACAGGGCTCTATGGCTACACCTTC. As protein: CAWSTTGLYGYTF.